What follows are 4 T cell receptor beta chains derived from one specimen sequenced in a study of regulatory T cells in long-lasting Graves disease. As for time point: newly diagnosed GD, antithyroid drugs for less than 3 months. PBMC RNA served as the TCR library source. CDR3-region Arm-PCR and iRepertoire HTBI primers produced the TCR beta libraries. One entry per CDR3 protein results from TCRdb running MiXCR on the multiplex PCR reads. The table lists 560,000 or so distinct CDR3 sequences, around 15% of them singletons. These data were likewise used in another study, on T cells in Graves' hyperthyroidism and ophthalmopathy.

The sample here was peripheral blood mononuclear cells (PBMCs), taken at new diagnosis, from a patient treated with antithyroid drugs. The receptors here all came from a man aged 18 to 29 with Graves disease.

This clonotype was detected only a few times. The chain has TRBV20-1 and TRBJ2-1; 7 nucleotides line up with TRBD2. Germline lookup yields CDR1 DFQATT and CDR2 SNEGSKA (reference sequence). This CDR3 has 15 residues. Losses at the gene ends were 1 base for V and 3 bases for J; bases not matched to a gene: 6. For the CDR3, the DNA is TGCAGTGCTAGAGGTAGCGGGTTCGACTACAATGAGCAGTTCTTC. This encodes CSARGSGFDYNEQFF.

This clonotype was counted ten times or more. The V call is TRBV5-1, the J call TRBJ2-1; tentative D call: TRBD1 (6 bases). The CDR3 is made up of 15 amino acids. Germline V gene sequence: CDR1 SGHRS, CDR2 YFSETQ. The V end lost 1 base, the J end lost 0 bases, and 8 bases lay between the germline ends. Here the CDR3 DNA reads TGCGCCAGCAGCTTGCCGGACAGCTCCTACAATGAGCAGTTCTTC. This gives the protein CASSLPDSSYNEQFF.

At least ten counts were recorded for this clonotype. CDR3 in amino acids: CSAHHLSRGQDEQYF. In nucleotides, the CDR3 is TGCAGCGCTCACCATCTTTCCAGGGGGCAAGACGAGCAGTACTTC. The chain recombines TRBV20-1 with TRBJ2-7; 8 positions agree with TRBD1. CDR3 size: 15 residues. Germline V gene lookup returns CDR1 DFQATT and CDR2 SNEGSKA (reference sequence).

V and J are TRBV9 and TRBJ1-1; no firm D call. The germline V gene has CDR1 SGDLS and CDR2 YYNGEE. This CDR3 is built from 13 residues. Trimming cost V 0 bases and J 5 bases, with 8 bases left between them. The CDR3 spells CASSVVLETEAFF. The CDR3 coding sequence is TGTGCCAGCAGCGTAGTTCTGGAAACTGAAGCTTTCTTT.